This entry is about one T cell receptor (beta chain). Only in-frame clones appear in the TCRdb table, and some are missing; sequencing was by immunoSEQ multiplex PCR. Of roughly 120,000 clones in the sample, about 89% were seen once. The data were obtained in a study of PD-L1 blockade in urothelial cancer. Background on the study: Before enrollment, 0 to 3 chemotherapy regimens had been given to patients. Blood yielded a median of approximately 140,000 T cells per sample.

Time point of the sample: peripheral blood 6 weeks after treatment start. The source is a man aged 60 to 69 with urothelial cancer. The material was PBMCs, obtained around atezolizumab (anti-PD-L1) treatment.

The CDR3 is CAISGGGMNTGELFF. The CDR3 region has the DNA TGTGCCATCAGTGGAGGGGGCATGAACACCGGGGAGCTGTTTTTT. The chain employs TRBV10-3 and TRBJ2-2; 7 positions match TRBD1. This CDR3 contains 15 residues. Germline V CDR1 and CDR2: ENHRY, SYGVKD. Trimming cost V 4 bases and J 1 base; bases outside gene matches: 3.